Below are 7 T cell receptor beta chains sequenced from a single sample in a study of T cell repertoires in aging, cancer and after chemotherapy. Amplification of TCR beta used genomic DNA extracted from peripheral blood. TRB rearrangements spanning V, D and J were amplified using mixed TRB-A/B primers. TCRdb reprocessed the multiplex PCR reads via MiXCR and lists one record per CDR3 protein. Seen here are 2,000 or so distinct CDR3 sequences, 28% observed once, and the top ten hold roughly 9%. Specimen: blood. These receptor sequences come from a human donor with a solid tumor.

Concerning this clonotype: A much bigger clone sits one base away, suggesting this may be a read error. The chain carries TRBV5-1 and TRBJ2-7; D is possibly TRBD1 (6 bases). This CDR3 has 15 amino acids. Per the germline V gene, CDR1 is SGHRS and CDR2 is YFSETQ. CDR3 nucleotides: TGTGCCAGCAGCTTGACAAAACCACAGGGCCACGAGCAGTACTTC. Amino acids: CASSLTKPQGHEQYF.

The V and J genes are TRBV27 and TRBJ2-7, with D perhaps matching TRBD2 (7 bases). With 8 bases removed from V and 0 bases from J, the gap between germline ends came to 11 bases. The germline CDR1 and CDR2 sequences are MNHEY and SMNVEV (reference sequence). CDR3 length: 13 amino acids. CDR3 sequence: CASRRGGSYEQYV. As DNA, the CDR3 is TGTGCCAGCCGAAGGGGGGGCTCCTACGAGCAGTACGTC.

The V and J genes are TRBV4-3 and TRBJ2-6, with no clear D. V was pared by 0 bases and J by 4 bases, with 10 bases between. Germline V gene lookup returns CDR1 LGHNA and CDR2 YSLEER. The CDR3 has 16 residues. The CDR3 DNA reads as TGCGCCAGCAGCCAAGATAGGGCTACCGGGGCCAACGTCCTGACTTTC. It yields the protein CASSQDRATGANVLTF.

This clonotype occurred a few times. CDR3 coding DNA: TGTGCCAGTAGTATCCCGACAGGGAGCAGTAGCAATCAGCCCCAGCATTTT. Amino acids: CASSIPTGSSSNQPQHF. V gene TRBV19 combines with J gene TRBJ1-5; TRBD1 matches at 7 bases. CDR3 length: 17 amino acids. Germline-derived CDR1 and CDR2 are LNHDA and SQIVND (reference sequence). With 3 bases clipped from V and 0 bases from J, the junction kept 8 bases outside the gene matches.

This clonotype is medium-sized within its sample. The chain employs TRBV6-2 or TRBV6-3 and TRBJ1-5; a weak D match, TRBD1 (5 bases). Germline V gene lookup returns CDR1 MNHEY and CDR2 SVGEGT. The CDR3 runs 12 residues. V gave up 5 bases and J gave up 4 bases, with 6 bases separating them. CDR3: CASSRQNQPQHF. The CDR3 DNA follows: TGTGCCAGCAGTCGACAGAATCAGCCCCAGCATTTT.

V usage is TRBV6-5 and J usage is TRBJ1-5, with D unclear. Germline V gene lookup returns CDR1 MNHEY and CDR2 SVGAGI. Trimming stripped 5 bases from V and 4 bases from J, with 12 bases between. This CDR3 is 14 amino acids long. This CDR3 reads CASSPVDGNQPQHF. The CDR3, as DNA: TGTGCCAGCAGTCCGGTAGACGGAAATCAGCCCCAGCATTTT.

V usage is TRBV6-2 or TRBV6-3 and J usage is TRBJ2-1; 9 nucleotides line up with TRBD1. Per germline, CDR1 MNHEY and CDR2 SVGEGT. Trimming cost V 4 bases and J 5 bases; bases outside gene matches: 9. CDR3 length: 16 residues. The CDR3, as DNA: TGTGCCAGCAGTTCTAACAGGGGGCGGGGGAACAATGAGCAGTTCTTC. Protein: CASSSNRGRGNNEQFF.